This T cell receptor beta chain was obtained from a study of cytomegalovirus exposure and HLA in healthy donors. General observations from the study: The listing of 150 to 200 TCR beta chains classed them as cytomegalovirus-associated.

Turning to this clone: Its antigen is unidentified.

This CDR3 is 15 amino acids long. V lost 5 bases to trimming and J lost 4 bases; unmatched junction nucleotides: 6. Germline loops: CDR1 MDHEN, CDR2 SYDVKM. A roughly 120-subject validation cohort, separate from the approximately 700-subject first cohort, supplied the donors. Method: immunoSEQ multiplex PCR; TCRdb's copy keeps in-frame clones and lacks some. The sample carries about 110,000 clones, approximately 89% recorded once. The sample was PBMCs. The V and J genes are TRBV28 and TRBJ2-3; TRBD1 matches at 10 bases. The source of this sequence is a young woman in good health and CMV-seronegative. The CDR3 loop reads CASSGGDRGSDTQYF. The CDR3, as DNA: TGTGCCAGCAGTGGGGGGGACAGGGGTTCAGATACGCAGTATTTT.